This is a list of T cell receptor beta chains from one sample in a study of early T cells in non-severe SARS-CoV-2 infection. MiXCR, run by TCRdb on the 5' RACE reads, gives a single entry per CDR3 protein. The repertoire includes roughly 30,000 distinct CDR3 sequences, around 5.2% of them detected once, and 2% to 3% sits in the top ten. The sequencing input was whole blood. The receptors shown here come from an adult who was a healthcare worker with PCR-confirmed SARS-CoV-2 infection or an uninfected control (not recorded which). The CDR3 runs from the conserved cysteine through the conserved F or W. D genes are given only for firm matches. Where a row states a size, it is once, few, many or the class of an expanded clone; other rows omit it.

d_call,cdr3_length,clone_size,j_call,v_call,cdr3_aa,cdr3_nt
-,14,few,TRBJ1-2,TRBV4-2,CASSPEEGRGGYTF,TGTGCCAGCAGCCCAGAGGAGGGGAGAGGGGGCTACACCTTC
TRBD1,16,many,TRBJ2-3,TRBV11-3,CASSLFLTGGTDTQYF,TGTGCCAGCAGCTTATTCCTGACAGGGGGCACAGATACGCAGTATTTT
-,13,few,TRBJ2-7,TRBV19,CASSARISYEQYF,TGTGCCAGTAGTGCCCGGATATCCTACGAGCAGTACTTC
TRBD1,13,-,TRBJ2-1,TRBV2,CASRGQGNNEQFF,TGTGCCAGCAGGGGACAGGGCAACAATGAGCAGTTCTTC
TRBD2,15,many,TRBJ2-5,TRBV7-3,CASSLLSGGSETQYF,TGTGCCAGCAGCCTGCTTAGCGGGGGGTCAGAGACCCAGTACTTC
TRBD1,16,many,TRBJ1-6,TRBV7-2,CASSSSPGTDNSPLHF,TGTGCCAGCAGCTCGTCCCCCGGGACAGACAATTCACCCCTCCACTTT
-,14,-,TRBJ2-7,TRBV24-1,CATSDGVQRGEQYF,TGTGCCACCAGTGACGGCGTCCAAAGGGGGGAGCAGTACTTC
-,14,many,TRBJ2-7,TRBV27,CASTLRVGIGEQYF,TGTGCCAGCACACTGCGGGTGGGGATTGGCGAGCAGTACTTC
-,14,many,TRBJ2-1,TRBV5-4,CASTPSGGYNEQFF,TGTGCCAGCACCCCCTCCGGGGGATACAATGAGCAGTTCTTC
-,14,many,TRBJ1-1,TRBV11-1,CASSASDGATEAFF,TGTGCCAGCAGCGCCTCCGACGGGGCCACTGAAGCTTTCTTT
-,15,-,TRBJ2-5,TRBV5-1,CASSPWGLAGETQYF,TGCGCCAGCAGCCCCTGGGGGTTAGCAGGGGAGACCCAGTACTTC
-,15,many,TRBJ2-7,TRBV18,CASSPVRDTTYEQYF,TGTGCCAGCTCACCGGTCCGGGACACAACCTACGAGCAGTACTTC
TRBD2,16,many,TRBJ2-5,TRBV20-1,CSAASGSGSRGETQYF,TGCAGTGCCGCGTCGGGTAGCGGGAGTCGAGGAGAGACCCAGTACTTC
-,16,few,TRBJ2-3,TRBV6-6,CASSTAPGWSTDTQYF,TGTGCCAGCAGTACAGCCCCCGGTTGGAGCACAGATACGCAGTATTTT
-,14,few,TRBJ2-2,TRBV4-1,CASSLSGDGGELFF,TGCGCCAGCAGCCTGTCAGGGGATGGCGGGGAGCTGTTTTTT
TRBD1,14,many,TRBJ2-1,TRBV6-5,CASQGDGSRNEQFF,TGTGCCAGCCAGGGGGACGGAAGTCGCAATGAGCAGTTCTTC
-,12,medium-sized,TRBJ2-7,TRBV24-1,CATSDGFGEQYF,TGTGCCACCAGTGATGGGTTTGGCGAGCAGTACTTC
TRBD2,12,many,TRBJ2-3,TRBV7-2,CAGGGRTDTQYF,TGTGCCGGCGGGGGGCGGACAGATACGCAGTATTTT
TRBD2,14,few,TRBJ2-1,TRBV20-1,CSATGLAGRNEQFF,TGCAGTGCTACCGGACTAGCGGGAAGGAATGAGCAGTTCTTC
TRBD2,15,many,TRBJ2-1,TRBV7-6,CASSPVGGRAGEQFF,TGTGCCAGCAGCCCCGTGGGCGGGAGGGCCGGAGAGCAGTTCTTC
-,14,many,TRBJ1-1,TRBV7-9,CASSPMTGTGEAFF,TGTGCCAGCAGCCCGATGACCGGGACGGGAGAAGCTTTCTTT
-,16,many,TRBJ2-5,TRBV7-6,CASSLLGPPNQETQYF,TGTGCCAGCAGCTTATTGGGTCCTCCCAACCAAGAGACCCAGTACTTC
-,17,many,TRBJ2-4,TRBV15,CATSRDAEGAAKNIQYF,TGTGCCACCAGCAGAGATGCCGAGGGAGCAGCCAAAAACATTCAGTACTTC
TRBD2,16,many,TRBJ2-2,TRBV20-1,CSARSLAGAHTGELFF,TGCAGTGCTAGATCTCTAGCGGGAGCCCACACCGGGGAGCTGTTTTTT
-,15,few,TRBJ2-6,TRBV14,CASSQTVSGANVLTF,TGTGCCAGCAGCCAAACCGTCTCTGGGGCCAACGTCCTGACTTTC
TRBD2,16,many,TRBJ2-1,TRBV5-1,CASSLASSGGSVEQFF,TGCGCCAGCAGCTTGGCCAGTAGCGGGGGGAGTGTTGAGCAGTTCTTC
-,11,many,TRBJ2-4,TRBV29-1,CSVKSANIQYF,TGCAGCGTCAAAAGCGCGAACATTCAGTACTTC
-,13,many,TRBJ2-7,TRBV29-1,CSVGGGTFYEQYF,TGCAGCGTTGGAGGGGGGACCTTTTACGAGCAGTACTTC
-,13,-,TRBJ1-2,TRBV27,CTSSPTGSYGYTF,TGTACCAGCAGTCCCACAGGATCCTATGGCTACACCTTC
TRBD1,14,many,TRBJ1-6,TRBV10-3,CAISEGQGNSPLHF,TGTGCCATCAGTGAAGGACAGGGTAATTCACCCCTCCACTTT
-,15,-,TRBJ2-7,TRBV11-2,CASSPPGADKSEQYF,TGTGCCAGCAGCCCCCCGGGGGCGGATAAGTCCGAGCAGTACTTC
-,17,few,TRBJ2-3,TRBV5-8,CASSPLPGTLLPDTQYF,TGTGCCAGCAGCCCCCTCCCCGGGACTCTACTCCCAGATACGCAGTATTTT
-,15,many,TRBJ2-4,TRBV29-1,CSVGGDSLAKNIQYF,TGCAGCGTTGGGGGGGACAGCCTAGCCAAAAACATTCAGTACTTC
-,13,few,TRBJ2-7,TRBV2,CASSYARTHEQYF,TGTGCCAGCTCTTACGCCAGGACACACGAGCAGTACTTC
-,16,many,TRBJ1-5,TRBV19,CASSWGDGRFNQPQHF,TGTGCCAGTAGTTGGGGAGATGGACGTTTTAATCAGCCCCAGCATTTT
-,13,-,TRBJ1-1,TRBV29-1,CSVVGQLNTEAFF,TGCAGCGTTGTCGGACAACTGAACACTGAAGCTTTCTTT
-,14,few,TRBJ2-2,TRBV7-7,CASSLEANTGELFF,TGTGCTAGCAGCTTAGAGGCGAACACCGGGGAGCTGTTTTTT
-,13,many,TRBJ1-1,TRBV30,CAWKNSRNTEAFF,TGTGCCTGGAAAAACAGCCGGAACACTGAAGCTTTCTTT
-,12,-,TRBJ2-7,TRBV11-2,CASSLGRNEQYF,TGTGCCAGCAGCTTAGGGCGGAACGAGCAGTACTTC
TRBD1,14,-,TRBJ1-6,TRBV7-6,CASSSGTGHSPLHF,TGTGCCAGCAGCTCCGGGACAGGGCATTCACCCCTCCACTTT
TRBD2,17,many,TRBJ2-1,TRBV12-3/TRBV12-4,CASSQRTSGSSYNEQFF,TGTGCCAGCAGTCAACGGACTAGCGGAAGCTCCTACAATGAGCAGTTCTTC
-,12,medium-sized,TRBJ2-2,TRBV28,CATPGNTGELFF,TGTGCCACCCCGGGGAACACCGGGGAGCTGTTTTTT
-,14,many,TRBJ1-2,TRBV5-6,CASRFGHLNYGYTF,TGTGCCAGCAGGTTTGGACACCTTAACTATGGCTACACCTTC
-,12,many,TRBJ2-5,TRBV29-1,CSVVSGQETQYF,TGCAGCGTTGTCAGCGGCCAAGAGACCCAGTACTTC
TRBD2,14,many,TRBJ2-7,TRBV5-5,CASSLGDYTYEQYF,TGTGCCAGCAGCTTGGGGGACTATACCTACGAGCAGTACTTC
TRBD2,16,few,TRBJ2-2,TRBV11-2,CASSFGLAGHTGELFF,TGTGCCAGCAGCTTTGGACTAGCGGGCCACACCGGGGAGCTGTTTTTT
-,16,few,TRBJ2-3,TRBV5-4,CASSRRLDTSTDTQYF,TGTGCCAGCAGCCGTCGACTAGACACCAGCACAGATACGCAGTATTTT
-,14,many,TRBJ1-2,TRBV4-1,CASSQVRTGYGYTF,TGCGCCAGCAGCCAAGTAAGGACGGGCTATGGCTACACCTTC
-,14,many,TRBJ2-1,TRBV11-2,CASSALGGVNEQFF,TGTGCCAGCAGCGCCCTGGGGGGTGTTAATGAGCAGTTCTTC
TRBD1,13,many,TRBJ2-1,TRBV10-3,CAINGQDYNEQFF,TGTGCCATCAATGGACAGGATTACAATGAGCAGTTCTTC
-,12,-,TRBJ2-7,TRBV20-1,CSAIVAGDEQYF,TGCAGTGCTATAGTGGCAGGGGACGAGCAGTACTTC
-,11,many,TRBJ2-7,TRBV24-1,CATSRGDEQYF,TGTGCCACCAGTAGGGGGGACGAGCAGTACTTC
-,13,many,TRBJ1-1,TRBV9,CASSVTGSTEAFF,TGTGCCAGCAGCGTTACGGGGAGCACTGAAGCTTTCTTT
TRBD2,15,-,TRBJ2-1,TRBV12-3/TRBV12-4,CASSPTSGTWNEQFF,TGTGCCAGCAGTCCGACTAGCGGGACGTGGAATGAGCAGTTCTTC